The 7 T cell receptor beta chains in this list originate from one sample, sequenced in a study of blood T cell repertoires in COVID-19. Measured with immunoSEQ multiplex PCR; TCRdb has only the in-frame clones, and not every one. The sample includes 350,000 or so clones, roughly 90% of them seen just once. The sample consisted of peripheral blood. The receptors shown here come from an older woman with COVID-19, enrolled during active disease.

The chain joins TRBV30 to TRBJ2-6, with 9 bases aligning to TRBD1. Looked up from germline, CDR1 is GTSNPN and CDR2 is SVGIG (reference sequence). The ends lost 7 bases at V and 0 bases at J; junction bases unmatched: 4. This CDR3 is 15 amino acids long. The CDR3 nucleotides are TGTGCCTCTGGACAGGGGACCTCTGGGGCCAACGTCCTGACTTTC. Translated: CASGQGTSGANVLTF.

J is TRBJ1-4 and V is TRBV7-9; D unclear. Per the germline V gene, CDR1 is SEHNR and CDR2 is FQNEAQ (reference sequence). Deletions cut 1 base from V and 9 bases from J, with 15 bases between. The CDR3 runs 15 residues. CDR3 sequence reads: CASSLEVVFGQKLFF. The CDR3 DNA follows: TGTGCCAGCAGCTTAGAAGTGGTATTCGGTCAAAAACTGTTTTTT.

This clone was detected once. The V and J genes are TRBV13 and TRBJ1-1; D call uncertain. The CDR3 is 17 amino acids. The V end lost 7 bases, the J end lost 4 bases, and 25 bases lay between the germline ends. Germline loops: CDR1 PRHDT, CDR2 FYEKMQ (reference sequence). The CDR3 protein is CASTSRGIVSRGTEAFF. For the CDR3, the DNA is TGTGCCAGCACCTCACGAGGGATAGTTTCGCGGGGCACTGAAGCTTTCTTT.

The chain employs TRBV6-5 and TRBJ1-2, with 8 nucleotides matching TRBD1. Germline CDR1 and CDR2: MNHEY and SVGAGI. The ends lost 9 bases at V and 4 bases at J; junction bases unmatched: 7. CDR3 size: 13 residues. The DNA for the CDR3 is TGTGCCAGTGAACCAGGGGGCGTCTATGGCTACACCTTC. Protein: CASEPGGVYGYTF.

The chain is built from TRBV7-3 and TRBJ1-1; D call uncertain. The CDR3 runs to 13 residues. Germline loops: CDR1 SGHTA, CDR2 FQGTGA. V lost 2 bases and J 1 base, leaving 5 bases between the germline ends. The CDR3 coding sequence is TGTGCCAGCAGCTTAGGTAGGAACACTGAAGCTTTCTTT. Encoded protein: CASSLGRNTEAFF.

For the CDR3, the DNA is TGCAGCGTCGTTGTCAGTATCAACTATGGCTACACCTTC. Translated: CSVVVSINYGYTF. V and J are TRBV29-1 and TRBJ1-2; D is unresolved. This CDR3 has 13 amino acids. Germline lookup yields CDR1 SQVTM and CDR2 ANQGSEA. Trimming took off 6 bases at V and 2 bases at J, with 13 bases between the two ends.

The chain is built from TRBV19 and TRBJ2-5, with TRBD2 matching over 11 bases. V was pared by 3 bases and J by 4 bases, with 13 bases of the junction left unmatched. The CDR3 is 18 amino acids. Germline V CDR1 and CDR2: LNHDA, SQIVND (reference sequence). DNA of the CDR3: TGTGCCAGTAGTATGGGTCTAGCGGGGGGAGTGAGACGAGAGACCCAGTACTTC. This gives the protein CASSMGLAGGVRRETQYF. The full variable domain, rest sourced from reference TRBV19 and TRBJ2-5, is DGGITQSPKYLFRKEGQNVTLSCEQNLNHDAMYWYRQDPGQGLRLIYYSQIVNDFQKGDIAEGYSVSREKKESFPLTVTSAQKNPTAFYLCASSMGLAGGVRRETQYFGPGTRLLVL.